The T cell receptor (beta chain) under discussion was sequenced for a study of blood T cells in healthy people across ages. V lost 1 base and J lost 9, with 13 bases in between. The CDR3 totals 13 residues. Germline CDR1 is GTSNPN and CDR2 is SVGIG (reference sequence). The authors ran a second PCR of about 6 to 12 cycles using a sample-barcoded 5' primer and a J-beta primer mix. TCRdb redid the calling of the 5' RACE reads with MiXCR, one entry per CDR3 protein. Altogether about 930,000 distinct CDR3 sequences are present, just under 30% being singletons, with the ten largest covering roughly 10%. These same data were also listed under a study on T cells of mothers and their children.

The clonotype originates from a woman in her thirties or forties in good health. The specimen was blood. V gene TRBV30 combines with J gene TRBJ2-1; D is unclear. This CDR3 reads CAWSGNRGSEQFF. CDR3 nucleotides: TGTGCCTGGAGTGGCAACAGAGGCAGTGAGCAGTTCTTC.